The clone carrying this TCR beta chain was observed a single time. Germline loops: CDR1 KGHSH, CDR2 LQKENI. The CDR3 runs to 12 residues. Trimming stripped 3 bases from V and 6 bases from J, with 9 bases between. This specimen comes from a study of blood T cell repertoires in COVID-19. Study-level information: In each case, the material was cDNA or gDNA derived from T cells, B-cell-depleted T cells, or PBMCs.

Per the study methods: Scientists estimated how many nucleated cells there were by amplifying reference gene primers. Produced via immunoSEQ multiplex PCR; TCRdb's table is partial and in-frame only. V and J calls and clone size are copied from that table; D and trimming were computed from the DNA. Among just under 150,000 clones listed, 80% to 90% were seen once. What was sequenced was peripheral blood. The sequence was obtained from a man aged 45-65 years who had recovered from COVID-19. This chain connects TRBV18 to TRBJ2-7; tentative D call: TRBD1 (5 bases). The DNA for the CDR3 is TGTGCCAGCTCACCGGACCAGGGCGAGCAGTACTTC. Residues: CASSPDQGEQYF.